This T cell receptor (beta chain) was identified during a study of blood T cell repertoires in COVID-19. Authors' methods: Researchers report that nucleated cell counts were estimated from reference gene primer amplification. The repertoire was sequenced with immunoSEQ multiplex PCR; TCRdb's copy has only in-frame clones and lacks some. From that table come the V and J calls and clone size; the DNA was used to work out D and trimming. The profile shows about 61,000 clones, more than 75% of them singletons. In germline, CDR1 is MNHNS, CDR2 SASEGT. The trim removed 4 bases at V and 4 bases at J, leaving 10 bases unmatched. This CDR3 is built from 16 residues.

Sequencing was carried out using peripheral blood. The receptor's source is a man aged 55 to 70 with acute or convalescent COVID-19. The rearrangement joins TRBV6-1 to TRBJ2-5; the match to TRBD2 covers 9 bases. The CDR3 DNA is TGTGCCAGCAGTGCCCAGACTAGCGGTGGGATAGAGACCCAGTACTTC. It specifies CASSAQTSGGIETQYF.